The 21 T cell receptor beta chains below were found in one sample sequenced in a study of cytomegalovirus exposure and HLA in healthy donors. The PCR ran on 60 Vbeta and 13 Jbeta primers. The protocol was immunoSEQ multiplex PCR, while the TCRdb copy is restricted to in-frame clones and leaves out a portion. The data contain more than 150,000 clones, approximately 80% of them singletons. Sequenced input: PBMCs. Every receptor here comes from a girl between 10 and 17 years old in good health and CMV-seropositive.

A remark on this clone: The junction shows a germline mismatch at one end, possibly a read error. This chain connects TRBV11-2 to TRBJ1-2, with TRBD1 matching over 9 bases. The germline V gene encodes CDR1 SGHAT and CDR2 FQNNGV. The CDR3 is 11 amino acids. CDR3 in amino acids: CASSLRGQGSF. The CDR3, as DNA: TGTGCCAGCAGCTTAAGGGGACAGGGATCCTTC.

V is TRBV29-1 and J is TRBJ2-5; D is possibly TRBD2 (6 bases). Trimming shortened V by 8 bases and J by 9 bases, and 16 bases separated the two germline ends. CDR1 and CDR2 (germline): SQVTM, ANQGSEA. CDR3 length equals 11 residues. The chain's CDR3 is CSSDTSGAQYF. The DNA of the CDR3 is TGCAGCTCGGACACCTCGGGGGCCCAGTACTTC.

The genes are TRBV18 and TRBJ2-7; no definite D call. The CDR3 spans 13 residues. CDR1 is KGHSH and CDR2 is LQKENI in the germline V gene. Trimming took off 2 bases at V and 6 bases at J, with 11 bases between the two ends. This chain's CDR3 is CASSPIERGEQYF. The CDR3 bases are TGTGCCAGCTCACCAATCGAGAGAGGCGAGCAGTACTTC.

The rearrangement joins TRBV10-3 to TRBJ1-5, with 11 nucleotides matching TRBD1. J lost 6 bases, V lost 3 bases, and 4 bases had no gene match. CDR1 and CDR2 from the germline V gene are ENHRY and SYGVKD. The CDR3 has 15 residues. The CDR3 nucleotides are TGTGCCATCAGTGACCAGGACAGGGGGCTTCAGCCCCAGCATTTT. Translation gives CAISDQDRGLQPQHF.

The chain is built from TRBV5-1 and TRBJ1-1, with D perhaps TRBD1 (6 bases). The CDR3 extends over 16 amino acids. Germline CDR1 reads SGHRS; CDR2 reads YFSETQ. Trimming stripped 1 base from V and 0 bases from J, with 13 bases between. The CDR3 region has the DNA TGCGCCAGCAGCTTGAATACAGGGTCGGTGAACACTGAAGCTTTCTTT. It codes for CASSLNTGSVNTEAFF.

This chain connects TRBV10-3 to TRBJ2-3; 7 nucleotides agree with TRBD2. The V and J ends lost 11 bases and 3 bases, in that order; junction bases with no gene match: 11. CDR3 length equals 14 residues. Germline V gene sequence: CDR1 ENHRY, CDR2 SYGVKD. The CDR3 protein is CAYSAREITDTQYF. The CDR3 DNA reads TGTGCCTATTCCGCGCGGGAGATAACAGATACGCAGTATTTT.

V and J are TRBV6-5 and TRBJ2-2; no definite D call. This CDR3 contains 14 residues. Trimming took 6 bases from V and 3 from J, leaving 11 bases between them. Germline V gives CDR1 MNHEY, CDR2 SVGAGI. CDR3 bases: TGTGCCAGCAGGCTCCCCTCGGACACCGGGGAGCTGTTTTTT. Protein: CASRLPSDTGELFF.

CDR3 in amino acids: CASSQNIWTVSYEQYF. CDR3 nucleotide sequence: TGTGCCAGCAGCCAAAATATATGGACAGTTTCCTACGAGCAGTACTTC. The gene calls are TRBV5-6 and TRBJ2-7, with D possibly matching TRBD1 (6 bases). This CDR3 region has 16 residues. Deletions cut 4 bases from V and 1 base from J, with 18 bases between. The germline V gene has CDR1 SGHDT and CDR2 YYEEEE.

In its sample, this clone was seen once. The V and J genes are TRBV5-4 and TRBJ1-2; possibly TRBD1 for D (5 bases). Trimming left V 1 base short and J 13 bases short, with 20 bases between. Germline V CDR1 and CDR2: SGHNT, YYREEE (reference sequence). This CDR3 has 14 residues. The CDR3 reads CASSLRGLERYSTF. The DNA of the CDR3 is TGTGCCAGCAGCTTGCGGGGGTTAGAACGTTACAGCACCTTC.

The chain couples TRBV30 to TRBJ2-1; TRBD2 aligns across 12 bases. Germline V gene sequence: CDR1 GTSNPN, CDR2 SVGIG (reference sequence). The CDR3 sequence is 14 residues long. Trimming took 4 bases from V and 6 from J; bases not matched to a gene: 4. CDR3 nucleotides: TGTGCCTGGATCGCTAGCGGGAGGGCCAATGAGCAGTTCTTC. It is translated as CAWIASGRANEQFF.

The chain combines TRBV6-5 with TRBJ2-7; the match to TRBD2 covers 8 bases. This CDR3 has 14 residues. V shed 9 bases, J shed 3 bases, and the junction held 10 bases outside the gene matches. Germline-derived CDR1 and CDR2 are MNHEY and SVGAGI. The CDR3 coding sequence is TGTGCCAGTAAGCCAGCGGGAGAGGGCTACGAGCAGTACTTC. Encoded protein: CASKPAGEGYEQYF.

This chain uses TRBV19 with TRBJ1-5, with D possibly matching TRBD1 (5 bases). V was shortened by 2 bases and J by 4 bases, with 12 bases between the two germline ends. The CDR3 loop spans 15 amino acids. The V gene's germline CDR1 is LNHDA and CDR2 SQIVND (reference sequence). This CDR3 reads CASSIWNRRNQPQHF. DNA of the CDR3: TGTGCCAGTAGTATATGGAACAGGCGGAATCAGCCCCAGCATTTT.

This clone has just one count. The V gene is TRBV14, the J gene TRBJ1-3, with D possibly matching TRBD1 (5 bases). Germline values: CDR1 SGHDN, CDR2 FVKESK. The CDR3 spans 16 residues. With 2 bases removed from V and 1 base from J, the gap between germline ends came to 12 bases. The DNA for the CDR3 is TGTGCCAGCAGCCAACGACAGCCCGTTTCTGGAAACACCATATATTTT. It encodes CASSQRQPVSGNTIYF.

The genes are TRBV6-1 and TRBJ2-1, with a weak D call TRBD1 (6 bases). The germline V gene has CDR1 MNHNS and CDR2 SASEGT. The CDR3 sequence is 14 residues long. The germline V and J ends were trimmed by 2 bases and 9 bases, with 14 bases remaining between them. CDR3 residues: CASSERPGVGEQFF. The CDR3 DNA sequence: TGTGCCAGCAGTGAACGCCCAGGGGTAGGTGAGCAGTTCTTC.

This clone came up a few times. The chain has TRBV7-2 and TRBJ1-2; TRBD1 aligns across 9 bases. The CDR3 is 14 residues long. Germline CDR1 and CDR2: SGHTA and FQGNSA. The V and J ends lost 5 bases and 7 bases, in that order; junction bases with no gene match: 8. The CDR3 spells CASSEQGADGGYTF. CDR3 nucleotide sequence: TGTGCCAGCAGCGAACAGGGGGCAGACGGTGGCTACACCTTC. The full variable domain, with the rest looked up from reference TRBV7-2 and TRBJ1-2, is GAGVSQSPSNKVTEKGKDVELRCDPISGHTALYWYRQSLGQGLEFLIYFQGNSAPDKSGLPSDRFSAERTGGSVSTLTIQRTQQEDSAVYLCASSEQGADGGYTFGSGTRLTVV.

This chain links TRBV7-8 with TRBJ2-3, with D possibly being TRBD2 (5 bases). Germline CDR1 reads SGHVS; CDR2 reads FQNEAQ. This CDR3 is built from 16 residues. Between the trimmed V and J ends, which lost 5 bases and 0 bases, there was a span of 15 bases. The CDR3 region is CASSPRTASSTDTQYF. The CDR3 region has the DNA TGTGCCAGCAGCCCCCGGACGGCTAGCAGCACAGATACGCAGTATTTT.

The chain employs TRBV2 and TRBJ2-2, with TRBD2 matching 14 bases. The CDR3 loop spans 16 amino acids. Per germline, CDR1 SNHLY and CDR2 FYNNEI. The V segment lost 3 bases and the J segment 6 bases; nucleotides outside the gene matches: 3. CDR3 protein: CASSDQTSGRAGELFF. CDR3 sequence (DNA): TGTGCCAGCAGTGACCAGACTAGCGGGAGGGCCGGGGAGCTGTTTTTT.

This chain connects TRBV11-2 to TRBJ2-7; D is possibly TRBD2 (7 bases). Germline lookup yields CDR1 SGHAT and CDR2 FQNNGV. This CDR3 is built from 15 residues. V dropped 1 base and J dropped 1 base, with 11 bases sitting between them. CDR3 residues: CASSLGGGQSYEQYF. CDR3 bases: TGTGCCAGCAGCTTAGGGGGGGGGCAGTCCTACGAGCAGTACTTC.

The chain recombines TRBV11-2 with TRBJ2-5; no clear D. The V gene lost 2 bases and the J gene lost 2 bases, with 9 bases spanning the gap. Germline lookup yields CDR1 SGHAT and CDR2 FQNNGV. CDR3 length equals 14 residues. The CDR3 DNA reads as TGTGCCAGCAGCTTATCCCCAGCGCAAGAGACCCAGTACTTC. It codes for CASSLSPAQETQYF.

In the case of this clone: Distinct nucleotide sequences in the sample also encode this CDR3. The V and J genes are TRBV5-4 and TRBJ2-5; the D gene is possibly TRBD1 (6 bases). Trimming left V 0 bases short and J 2 bases short, with 8 bases between. CDR3 length: 14 residues. Germline CDR1 is SGHNT and CDR2 is YYREEE (reference sequence). CDR3 sequence: CASSLGQGQETQYF. The DNA for the CDR3 is TGTGCCAGCAGCTTGGGCCAGGGGCAAGAGACCCAGTACTTC. Using reference TRBV5-4 and TRBJ2-5 for the parts outside the CDR3, the full variable domain is ETGVTQSPTHLIKTRGQQVTLRCSSQSGHNTVSWYQQALGQGPQFIFQYYREEENGRGNFPPRFSGLQFPNYSSELNVNALELDDSALYLCASSLGQGQETQYFGPGTRLLVL.

The V gene is TRBV7-2, the J gene TRBJ2-2; D possibly corresponds to TRBD1 (6 bases). This CDR3 has 16 residues. V gave up 5 bases and J gave up 3 bases, with 16 bases separating them. Looked up from germline, CDR1 is SGHTA and CDR2 is FQGNSA. The CDR3 DNA sequence: TGTGCCAGCAGCCCGATTGAGAGGGGGTACACCGGGGAGCTGTTTTTT. Protein sequence: CASSPIERGYTGELFF.